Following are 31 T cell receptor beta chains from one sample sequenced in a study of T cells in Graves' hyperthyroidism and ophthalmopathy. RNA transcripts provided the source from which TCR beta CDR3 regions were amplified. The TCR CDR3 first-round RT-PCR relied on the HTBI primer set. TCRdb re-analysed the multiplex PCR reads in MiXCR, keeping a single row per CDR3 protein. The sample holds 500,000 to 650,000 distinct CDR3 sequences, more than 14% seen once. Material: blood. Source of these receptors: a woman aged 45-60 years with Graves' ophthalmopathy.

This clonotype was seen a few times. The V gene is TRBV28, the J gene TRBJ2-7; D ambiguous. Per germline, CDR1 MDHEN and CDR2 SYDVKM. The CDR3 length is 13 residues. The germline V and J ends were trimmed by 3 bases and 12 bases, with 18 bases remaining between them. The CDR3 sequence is CASSFANTYESYF. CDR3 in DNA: TGTGCCAGCAGTTTTGCTAATACCTACGAGTCGTACTTC.

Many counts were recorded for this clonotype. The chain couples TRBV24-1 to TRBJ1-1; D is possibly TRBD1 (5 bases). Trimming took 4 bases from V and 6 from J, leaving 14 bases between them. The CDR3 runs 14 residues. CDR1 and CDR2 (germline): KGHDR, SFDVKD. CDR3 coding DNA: TGTGCCACCAGTGACCCGGGGGGGGTCCCTGAAGCTTTCTTT. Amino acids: CATSDPGGVPEAFF.

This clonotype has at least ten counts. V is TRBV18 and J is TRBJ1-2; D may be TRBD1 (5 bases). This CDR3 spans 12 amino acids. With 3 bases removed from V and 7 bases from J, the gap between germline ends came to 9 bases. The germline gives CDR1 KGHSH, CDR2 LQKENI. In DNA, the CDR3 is TGTGCCAGCTCACCGGGGACGGGTGGCTACACCTTC. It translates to CASSPGTGGYTF.

The CDR3 reads CASSEITGGNEKLFF. The CDR3 nucleotides read TGTGCCAGCAGTGAAATAACAGGGGGGAATGAAAAACTGTTTTTT. This chain joins TRBV6-1 and TRBJ1-4; 8 nucleotides match TRBD1. Germline V lookup: CDR1 MNHNS, CDR2 SASEGT. J lost 5 bases, V lost 2 bases, and 4 bases had no gene match. The CDR3 totals 15 residues.

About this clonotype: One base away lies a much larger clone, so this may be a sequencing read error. CDR3: CSAEQGSQPQHF. The CDR3 DNA follows: TGCAGTGCTGAACAGGGATCCCAGCCCCAGCATTTT. The genes are TRBV20-1 and TRBJ1-5; TRBD1 is a possible D gene (6 bases). V dropped 5 bases and J dropped 7 bases, with 12 bases sitting between them. The CDR3 has 12 residues. Germline V gene lookup returns CDR1 DFQATT and CDR2 SNEGSKA (reference sequence).

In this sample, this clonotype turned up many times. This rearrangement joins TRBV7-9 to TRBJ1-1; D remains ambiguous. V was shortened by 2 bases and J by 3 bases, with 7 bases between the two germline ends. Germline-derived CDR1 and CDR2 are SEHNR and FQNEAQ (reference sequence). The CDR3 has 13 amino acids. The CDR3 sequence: CASSLYSDTEAFF. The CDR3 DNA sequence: TGTGCCAGCAGCTTATATTCGGACACTGAAGCTTTCTTT.

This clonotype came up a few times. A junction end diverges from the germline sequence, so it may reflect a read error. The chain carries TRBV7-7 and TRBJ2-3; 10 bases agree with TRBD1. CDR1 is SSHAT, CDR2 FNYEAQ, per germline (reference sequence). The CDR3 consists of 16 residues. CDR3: CASSPTPGQGTDTQYF. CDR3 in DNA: TGTGCTAGCAGCCCGACACCGGGACAGGGGACAGATACGCAGTATTTT.

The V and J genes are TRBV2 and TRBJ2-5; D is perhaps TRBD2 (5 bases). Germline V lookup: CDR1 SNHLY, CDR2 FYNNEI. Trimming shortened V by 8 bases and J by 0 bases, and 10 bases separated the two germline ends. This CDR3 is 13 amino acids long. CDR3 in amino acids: CASEREYQETQYF. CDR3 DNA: TGTGCCAGCGAAAGGGAGTACCAAGAGACCCAGTACTTC.

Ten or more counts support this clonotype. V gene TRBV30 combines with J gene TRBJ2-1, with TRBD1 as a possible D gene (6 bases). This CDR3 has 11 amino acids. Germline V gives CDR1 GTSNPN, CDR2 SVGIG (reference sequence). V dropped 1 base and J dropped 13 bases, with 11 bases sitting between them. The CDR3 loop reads CAWSAEGTQFF. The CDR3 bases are TGTGCCTGGAGTGCTGAGGGGACACAGTTCTTC.

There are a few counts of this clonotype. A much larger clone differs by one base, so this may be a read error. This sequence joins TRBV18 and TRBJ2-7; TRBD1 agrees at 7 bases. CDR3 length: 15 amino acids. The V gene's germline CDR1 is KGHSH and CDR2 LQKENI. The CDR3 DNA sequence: TGTGCCAGCTCACCCGGACAGGTCCGCTCCTACGGGCAGTACTTC. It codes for CASSPGQVRSYGQYF.

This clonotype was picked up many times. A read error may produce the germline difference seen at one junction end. CDR3 bases: TGCAGTGCTCTAGACTCGTACACACATACGCAGTATTTT. Translated: CSALDSYTHTQYF. The V gene is TRBV20-1, the J gene TRBJ2-3; D ambiguous. Germline CDR1 reads DFQATT; CDR2 reads SNEGSKA (reference sequence). The CDR3 extends over 13 amino acids.

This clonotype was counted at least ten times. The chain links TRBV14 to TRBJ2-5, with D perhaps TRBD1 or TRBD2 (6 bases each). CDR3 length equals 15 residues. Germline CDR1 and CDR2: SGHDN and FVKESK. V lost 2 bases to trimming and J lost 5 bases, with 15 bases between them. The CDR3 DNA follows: TGTGCCAGCAGCCAAAATTGGGGGGCCCAGGAGACCCAGTACTTC. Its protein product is CASSQNWGAQETQYF.

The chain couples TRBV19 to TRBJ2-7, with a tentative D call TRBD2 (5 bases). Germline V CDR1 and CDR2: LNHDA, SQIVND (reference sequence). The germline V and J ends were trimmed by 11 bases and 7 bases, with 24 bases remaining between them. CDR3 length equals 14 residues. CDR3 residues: CAPGMVLLPWEQYF. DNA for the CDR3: TGTGCCCCCGGGATGGTCCTCCTACCGTGGGAGCAGTACTTC.

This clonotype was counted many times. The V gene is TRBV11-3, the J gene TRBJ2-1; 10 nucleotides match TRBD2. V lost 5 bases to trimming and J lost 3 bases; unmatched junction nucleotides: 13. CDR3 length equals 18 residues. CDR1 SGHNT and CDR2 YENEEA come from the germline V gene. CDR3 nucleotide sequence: TGTGCCAGCAGCACCCGATTCTTAGGACTAGCGGTCTACAATGAGCAGTTCTTC. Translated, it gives CASSTRFLGLAVYNEQFF. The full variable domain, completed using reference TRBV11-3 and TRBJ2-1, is EAGVVQSPRYKIIEKKQPVAFWCNPISGHNTLYWYLQNLGQGPELLIRYENEEAVDDSQLPKDRFSAERLKGVDSTLKIQPAELGDSAVYLCASSTRFLGLAVYNEQFFGPGTRLTVL.

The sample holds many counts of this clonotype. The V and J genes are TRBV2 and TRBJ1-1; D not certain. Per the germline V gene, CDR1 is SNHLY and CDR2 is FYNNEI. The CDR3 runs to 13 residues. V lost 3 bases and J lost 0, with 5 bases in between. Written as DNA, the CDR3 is TGTGCCAGCAGTGACGAGGTGAACACTGAAGCTTTCTTT. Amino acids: CASSDEVNTEAFF.

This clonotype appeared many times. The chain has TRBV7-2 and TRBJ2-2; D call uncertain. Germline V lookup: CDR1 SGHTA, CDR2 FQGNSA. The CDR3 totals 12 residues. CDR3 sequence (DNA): TGTGCTACGAGAGTTAACACCGGGGAGCTGTTTTTT. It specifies CATRVNTGELFF.

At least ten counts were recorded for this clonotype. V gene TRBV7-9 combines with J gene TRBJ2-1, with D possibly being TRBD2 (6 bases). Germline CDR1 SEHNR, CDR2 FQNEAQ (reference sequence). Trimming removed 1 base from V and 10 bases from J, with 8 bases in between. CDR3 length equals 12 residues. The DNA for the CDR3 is TGTGCCAGCAGCTTAGTCAGCGGGGAGCAGTTCTTC. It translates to CASSLVSGEQFF.

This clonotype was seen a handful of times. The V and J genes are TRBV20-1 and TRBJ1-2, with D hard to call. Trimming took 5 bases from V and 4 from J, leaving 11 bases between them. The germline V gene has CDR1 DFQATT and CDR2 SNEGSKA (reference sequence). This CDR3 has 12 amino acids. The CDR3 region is CSAGIGGYGYTF. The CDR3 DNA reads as TGCAGTGCTGGAATAGGTGGCTATGGCTACACCTTC.

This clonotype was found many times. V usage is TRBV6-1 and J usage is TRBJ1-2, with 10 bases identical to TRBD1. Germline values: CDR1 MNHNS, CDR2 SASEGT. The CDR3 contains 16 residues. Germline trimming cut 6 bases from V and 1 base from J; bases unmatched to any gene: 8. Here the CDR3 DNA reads TGTGCCAGCAGAGGAGGGACAGGGGCTATTAACTATGGCTACACCTTC. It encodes CASRGGTGAINYGYTF.

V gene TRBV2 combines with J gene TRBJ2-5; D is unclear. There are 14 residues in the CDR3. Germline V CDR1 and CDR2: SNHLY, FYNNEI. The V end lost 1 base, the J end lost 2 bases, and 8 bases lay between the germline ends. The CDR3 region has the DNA TGTGCCAGCAGTGAAGGGGTCAGACAAGAGACCCAGTACTTC. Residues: CASSEGVRQETQYF.

The CDR3 sequence: CASSQVTGGGSSTDTQYF. The CDR3 DNA sequence: TGTGCCAGCAGCCAAGTCACCGGCGGCGGGTCTAGCACAGATACGCAGTATTTT. The V and J genes are TRBV4-2 and TRBJ2-3; D is possibly TRBD2 (5 bases). Per the germline V gene, CDR1 is LGHNA and CDR2 is YNFKEQ. This CDR3 spans 18 amino acids. With 1 base removed from V and 0 bases from J, the gap between germline ends came to 17 bases.

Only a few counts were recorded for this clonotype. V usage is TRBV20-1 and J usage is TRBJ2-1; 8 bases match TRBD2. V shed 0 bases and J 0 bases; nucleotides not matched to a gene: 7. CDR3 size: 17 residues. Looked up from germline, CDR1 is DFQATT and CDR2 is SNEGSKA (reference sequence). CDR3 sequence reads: CSAREGSGVSSYNEQFF. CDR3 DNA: TGCAGTGCTAGAGAAGGTAGCGGGGTTAGCTCCTACAATGAGCAGTTCTTC.

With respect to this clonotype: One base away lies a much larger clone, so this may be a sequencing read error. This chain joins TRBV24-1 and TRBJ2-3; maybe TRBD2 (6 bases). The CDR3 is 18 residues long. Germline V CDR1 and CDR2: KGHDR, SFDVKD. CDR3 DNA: TGTGCCGCCAGTGATTTGAGGACGGACTACGCTAGCACAGATACGCAGTATTTT. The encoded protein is CAASDLRTDYASTDTQYF.

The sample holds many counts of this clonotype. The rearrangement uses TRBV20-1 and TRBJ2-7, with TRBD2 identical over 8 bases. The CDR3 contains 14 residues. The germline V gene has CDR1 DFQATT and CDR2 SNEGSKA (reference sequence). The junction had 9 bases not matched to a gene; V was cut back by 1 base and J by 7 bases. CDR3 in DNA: TGCAGTGCTAGAGTCCCGGGAGGGCCAGAAGAGCAGTACTTC. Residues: CSARVPGGPEEQYF.

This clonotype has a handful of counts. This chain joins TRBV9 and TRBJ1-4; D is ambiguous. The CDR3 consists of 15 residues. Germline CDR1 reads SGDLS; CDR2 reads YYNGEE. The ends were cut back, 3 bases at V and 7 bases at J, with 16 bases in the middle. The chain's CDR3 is CASSERPHRGEKLFF. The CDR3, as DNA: TGTGCCAGCAGCGAACGACCCCATCGGGGTGAAAAACTGTTTTTT.

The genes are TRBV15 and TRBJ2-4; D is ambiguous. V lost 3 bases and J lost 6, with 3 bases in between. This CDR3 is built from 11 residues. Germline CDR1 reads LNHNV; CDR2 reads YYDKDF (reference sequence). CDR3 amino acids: CATSSPNIQYF. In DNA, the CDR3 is TGTGCCACCAGCAGCCCAAACATTCAGTACTTC.

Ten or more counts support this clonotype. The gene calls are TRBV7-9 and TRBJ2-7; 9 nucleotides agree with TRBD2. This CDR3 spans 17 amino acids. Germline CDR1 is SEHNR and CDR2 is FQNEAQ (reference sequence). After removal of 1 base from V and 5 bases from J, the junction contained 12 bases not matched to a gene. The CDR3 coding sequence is TGTGCCAGCAGCTTAGGATTCGGGCGGGAGGGTTTCAACGAGCAGTACTTC. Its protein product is CASSLGFGREGFNEQYF.

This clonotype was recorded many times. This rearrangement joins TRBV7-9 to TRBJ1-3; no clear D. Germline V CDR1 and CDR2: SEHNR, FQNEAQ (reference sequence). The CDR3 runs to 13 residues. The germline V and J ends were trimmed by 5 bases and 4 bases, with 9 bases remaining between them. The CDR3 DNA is TGTGCCAGCAGCGAAACAGTAGGAAACACCATATATTTT. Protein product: CASSETVGNTIYF.

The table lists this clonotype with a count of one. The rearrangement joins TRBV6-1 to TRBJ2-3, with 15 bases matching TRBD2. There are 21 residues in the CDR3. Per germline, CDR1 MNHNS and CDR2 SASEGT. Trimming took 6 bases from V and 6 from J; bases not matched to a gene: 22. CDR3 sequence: CASSLTRTSGRATLIKDTQYF. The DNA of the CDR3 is TGTGCCAGCAGCCTTACCCGGACTAGCGGGAGGGCCACCCTCATCAAGGATACGCAGTATTTT.

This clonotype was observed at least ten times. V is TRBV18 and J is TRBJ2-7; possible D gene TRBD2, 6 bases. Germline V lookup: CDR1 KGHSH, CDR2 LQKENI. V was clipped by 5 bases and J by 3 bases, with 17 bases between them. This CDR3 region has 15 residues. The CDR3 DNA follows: TGTGCCAGCTCAGCCGGGGCGGGGTCCTACTACGAGCAGTACTTC. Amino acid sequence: CASSAGAGSYYEQYF. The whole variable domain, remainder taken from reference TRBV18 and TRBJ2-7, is NAGVMQNPRHLVRRRGQEARLRCSPMKGHSHVYWYRQLPEEGLKFMVYLQKENIIDESGMPKERFSAEFPKEGPSILRIQQVVRGDSAAYFCASSAGAGSYYEQYFGPGTRLTVT.

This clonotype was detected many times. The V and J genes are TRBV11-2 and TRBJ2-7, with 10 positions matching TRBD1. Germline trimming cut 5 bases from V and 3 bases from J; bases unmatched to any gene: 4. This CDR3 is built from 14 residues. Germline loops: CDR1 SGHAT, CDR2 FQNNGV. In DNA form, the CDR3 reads TGTGCCAGCAGCAACCGGGACAGGGGCTACGAGCAGTACTTC. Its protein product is CASSNRDRGYEQYF.